The entry that follows covers one T cell receptor (beta chain) sequence. This sample was included in a study of blood T cell repertoires in COVID-19. Study-wide context: Donors in the United States, Italy and Spain gave samples during acute or convalescent COVID-19.

Original processing methods: Estimated nucleated cell counts came from reference gene primer amplification. Sequenced by immunoSEQ multiplex PCR; TCRdb stores in-frame clones only, minus some. V and J calls and clone size are those listed in that table; D and trimming were worked out from the DNA. The profile covers 100,000 to 150,000 clones, with almost 85% appearing a single time and under 1.5% taken by the ten largest. J was trimmed by 5 bases and V by 6 bases; bases with no gene match: 17. The CDR3 runs to 17 residues. Germline CDR1 MNHEY, CDR2 SMNVEV (reference sequence). The origin of this receptor is a man aged 60 to 69 with acute or convalescent COVID-19. Sequencing input: peripheral blood. V is TRBV27 and J is TRBJ2-3; 7 bases agree with TRBD2. CDR3 DNA sequence: TGTGCCAGCAGACTAAAGCGGGGAGGGAACGTTATAGATACGCAGTATTTT. The encoded protein is CASRLKRGGNVIDTQYF.